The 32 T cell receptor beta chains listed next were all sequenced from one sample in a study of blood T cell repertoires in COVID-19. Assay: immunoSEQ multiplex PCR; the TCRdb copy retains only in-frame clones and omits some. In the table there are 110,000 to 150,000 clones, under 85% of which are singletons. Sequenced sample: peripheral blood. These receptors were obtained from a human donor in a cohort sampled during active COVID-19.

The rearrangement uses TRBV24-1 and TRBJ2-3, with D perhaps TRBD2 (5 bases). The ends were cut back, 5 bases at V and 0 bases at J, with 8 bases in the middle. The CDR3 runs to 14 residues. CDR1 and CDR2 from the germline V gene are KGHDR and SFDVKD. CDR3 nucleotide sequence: TGTGCCACCAGTGGACTATCTAGCACAGATACGCAGTATTTT. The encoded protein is CATSGLSSTDTQYF.

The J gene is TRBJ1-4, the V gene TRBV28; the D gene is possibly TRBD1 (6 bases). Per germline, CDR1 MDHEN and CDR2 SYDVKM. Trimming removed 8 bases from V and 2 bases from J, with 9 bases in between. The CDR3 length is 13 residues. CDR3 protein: CASVRGTNEKLFF. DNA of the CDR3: TGTGCCAGCGTCAGGGGTACTAATGAAAAACTGTTTTTT.

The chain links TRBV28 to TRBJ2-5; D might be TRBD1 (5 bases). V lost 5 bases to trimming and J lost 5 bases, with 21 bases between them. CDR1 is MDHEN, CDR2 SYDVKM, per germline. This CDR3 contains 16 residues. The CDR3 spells CASSGAEEAGLETQYF. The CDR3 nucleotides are TGTGCCAGCAGTGGGGCTGAAGAGGCTGGGTTGGAGACCCAGTACTTC.

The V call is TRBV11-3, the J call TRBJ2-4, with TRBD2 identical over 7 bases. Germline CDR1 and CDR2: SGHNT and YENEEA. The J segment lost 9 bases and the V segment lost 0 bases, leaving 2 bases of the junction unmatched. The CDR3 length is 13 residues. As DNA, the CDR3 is TGTGCCAGCAGCTTAGATGGGAGGGGCATTCAGTACTTC. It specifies CASSLDGRGIQYF.

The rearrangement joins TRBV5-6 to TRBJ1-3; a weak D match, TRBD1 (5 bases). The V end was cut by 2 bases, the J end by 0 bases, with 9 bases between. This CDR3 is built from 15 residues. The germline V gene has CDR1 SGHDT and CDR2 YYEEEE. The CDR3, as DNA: TGTGCCAGCAGCTTACCGACAGTCTCTGGAAACACCATATATTTT. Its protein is CASSLPTVSGNTIYF.

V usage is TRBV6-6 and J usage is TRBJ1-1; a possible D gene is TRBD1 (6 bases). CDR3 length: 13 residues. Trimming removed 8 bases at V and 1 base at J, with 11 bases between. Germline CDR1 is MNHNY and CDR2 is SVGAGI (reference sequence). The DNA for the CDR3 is TGTGCCAGCGGGACACAGGGGAACACTGAAGCTTTCTTT. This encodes CASGTQGNTEAFF.

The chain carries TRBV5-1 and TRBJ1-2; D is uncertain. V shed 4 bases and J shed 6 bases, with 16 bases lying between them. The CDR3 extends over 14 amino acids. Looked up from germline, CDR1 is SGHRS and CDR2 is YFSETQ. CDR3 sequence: CASSPERAEDGYTF. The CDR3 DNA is TGCGCCAGCAGCCCGGAGAGGGCAGAGGATGGCTACACCTTC.

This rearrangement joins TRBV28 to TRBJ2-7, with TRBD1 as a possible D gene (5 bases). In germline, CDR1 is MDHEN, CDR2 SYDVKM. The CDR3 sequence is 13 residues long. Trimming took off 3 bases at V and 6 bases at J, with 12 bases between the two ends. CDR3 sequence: CASSFRAGREQYF. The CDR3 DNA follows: TGTGCCAGCAGTTTCCGGGCAGGGCGCGAGCAGTACTTC.

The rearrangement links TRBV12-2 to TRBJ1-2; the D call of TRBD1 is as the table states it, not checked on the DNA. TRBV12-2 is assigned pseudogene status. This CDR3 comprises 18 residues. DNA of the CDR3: TGTGCAAGTCGCTTTTTCTCCGGGACAGGGGGCCAGCTCCCCCGGTGGTACTTC. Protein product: CASRFFSGTGGQLPRWYF.

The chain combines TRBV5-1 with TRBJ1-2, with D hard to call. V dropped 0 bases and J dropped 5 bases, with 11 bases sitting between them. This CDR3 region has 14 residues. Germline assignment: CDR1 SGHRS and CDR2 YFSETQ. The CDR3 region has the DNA TGCGCCAGCAGCTTGGATGGCAGGCTGTATGGCTACACCTTC. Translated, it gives CASSLDGRLYGYTF.

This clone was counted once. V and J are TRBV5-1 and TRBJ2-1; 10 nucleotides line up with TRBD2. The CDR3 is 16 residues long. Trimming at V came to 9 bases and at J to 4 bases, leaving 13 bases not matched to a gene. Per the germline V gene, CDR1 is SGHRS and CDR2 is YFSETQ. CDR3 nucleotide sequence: TGCGCCACCTCAATCTCCGGGACTAGCGAATACAATGAGCAGTTCTTC. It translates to CATSISGTSEYNEQFF.

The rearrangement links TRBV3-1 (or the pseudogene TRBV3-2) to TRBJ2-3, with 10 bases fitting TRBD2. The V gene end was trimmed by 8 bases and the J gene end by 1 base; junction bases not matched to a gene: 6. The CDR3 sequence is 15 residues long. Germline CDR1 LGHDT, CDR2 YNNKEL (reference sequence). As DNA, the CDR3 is TGTGCCAGCCGGGTAGCGGGAGGAGGCACAGATACGCAGTATTTT. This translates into CASRVAGGGTDTQYF.

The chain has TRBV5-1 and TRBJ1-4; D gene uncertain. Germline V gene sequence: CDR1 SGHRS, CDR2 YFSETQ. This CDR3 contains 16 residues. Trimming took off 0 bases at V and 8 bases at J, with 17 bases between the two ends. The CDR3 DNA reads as TGCGCCAGCAGCTTGGATGCGGTTTCGTCTCGAGAAAAACTGTTTTTT. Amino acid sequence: CASSLDAVSSREKLFF.

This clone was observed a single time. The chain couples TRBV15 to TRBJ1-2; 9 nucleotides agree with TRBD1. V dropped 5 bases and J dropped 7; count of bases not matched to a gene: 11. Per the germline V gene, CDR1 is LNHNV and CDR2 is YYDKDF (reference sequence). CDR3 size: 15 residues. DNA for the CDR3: TGTGCCACCAGCCCCTTGGGACAGGGAACTTCTGGCTACACCTTC. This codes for CATSPLGQGTSGYTF.

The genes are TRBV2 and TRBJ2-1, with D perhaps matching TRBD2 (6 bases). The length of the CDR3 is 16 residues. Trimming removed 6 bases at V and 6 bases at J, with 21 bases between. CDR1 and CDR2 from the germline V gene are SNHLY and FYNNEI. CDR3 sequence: CASRGISVGLPNEQFF. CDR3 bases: TGTGCCAGCAGAGGCATCTCGGTGGGACTCCCCAATGAGCAGTTCTTC.

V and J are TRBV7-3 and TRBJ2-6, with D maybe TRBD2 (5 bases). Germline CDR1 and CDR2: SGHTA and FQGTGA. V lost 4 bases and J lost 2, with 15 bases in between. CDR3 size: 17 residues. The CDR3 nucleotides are TGTGCCAGCAGCTCCAGAGGGTCGGGTCCTGGGGCCAACGTCCTGACTTTC. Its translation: CASSSRGSGPGANVLTF. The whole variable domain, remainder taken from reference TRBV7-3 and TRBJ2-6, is GAGVSQTPSNKVTEKGKYVELRCDPISGHTALYWYRQSLGQGPEFLIYFQGTGAADDSGLPNDRFFAVRPEGSVSTLKIQRTERGDSAVYLCASSSRGSGPGANVLTFGAGSRLTVL.

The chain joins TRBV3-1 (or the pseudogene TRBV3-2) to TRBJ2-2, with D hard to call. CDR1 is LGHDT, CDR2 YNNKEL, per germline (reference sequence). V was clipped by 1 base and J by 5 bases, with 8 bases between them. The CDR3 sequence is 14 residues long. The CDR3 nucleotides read TGTGCCAGCAGCCAAGTAGCTGTTACCGGGGAGCTGTTTTTT. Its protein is CASSQVAVTGELFF.

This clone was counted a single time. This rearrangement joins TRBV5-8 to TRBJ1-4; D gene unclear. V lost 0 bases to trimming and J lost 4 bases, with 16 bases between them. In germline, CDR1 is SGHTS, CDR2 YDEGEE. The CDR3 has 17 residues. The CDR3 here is CASSLVWGGSLNEKLFF. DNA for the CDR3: TGTGCCAGCAGCTTGGTGTGGGGAGGAAGTCTTAATGAAAAACTGTTTTTT.

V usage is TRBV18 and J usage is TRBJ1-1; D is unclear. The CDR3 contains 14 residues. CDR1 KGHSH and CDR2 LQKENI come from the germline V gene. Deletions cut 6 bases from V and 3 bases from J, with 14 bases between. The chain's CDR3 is CASSLFDLDTEAFF. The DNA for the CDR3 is TGTGCCAGCTCCCTGTTCGACTTGGACACTGAAGCTTTCTTT.

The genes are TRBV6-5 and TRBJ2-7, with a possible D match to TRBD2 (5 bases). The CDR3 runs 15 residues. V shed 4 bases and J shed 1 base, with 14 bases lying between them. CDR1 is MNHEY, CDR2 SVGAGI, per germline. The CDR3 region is CASSSPGGQSYEQYF. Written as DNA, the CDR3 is TGTGCCAGCAGTTCCCCCGGCGGGCAGTCCTACGAGCAGTACTTC.

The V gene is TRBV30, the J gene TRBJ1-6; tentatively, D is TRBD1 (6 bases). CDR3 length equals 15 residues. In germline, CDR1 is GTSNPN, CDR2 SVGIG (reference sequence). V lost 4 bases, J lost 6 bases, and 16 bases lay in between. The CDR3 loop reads CAWMTGVSPNSPLHF. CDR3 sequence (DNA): TGTGCCTGGATGACAGGTGTGAGCCCTAATTCACCCCTCCACTTT.

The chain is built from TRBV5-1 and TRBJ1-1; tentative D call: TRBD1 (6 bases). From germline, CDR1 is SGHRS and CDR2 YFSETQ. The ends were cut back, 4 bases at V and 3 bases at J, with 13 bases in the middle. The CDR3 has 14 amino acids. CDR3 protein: CASSLLGGDTEAFF. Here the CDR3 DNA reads TGCGCCAGCAGCCTCCTAGGGGGGGACACTGAAGCTTTCTTT.

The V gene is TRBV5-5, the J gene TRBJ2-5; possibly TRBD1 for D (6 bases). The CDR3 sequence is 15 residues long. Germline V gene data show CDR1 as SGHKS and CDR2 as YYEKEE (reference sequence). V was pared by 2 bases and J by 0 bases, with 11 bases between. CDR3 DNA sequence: TGTGCCAGCAGCTTCCAGGGGCTGTACCAAGAGACCCAGTACTTC. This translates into CASSFQGLYQETQYF. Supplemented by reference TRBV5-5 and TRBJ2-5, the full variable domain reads DAGVTQSPTHLIKTRGQQVTLRCSPISGHKSVSWYQQVLGQGPQFIFQYYEKEERGRGNFPDRFSARQFPNYSSELNVNALLLGDSALYLCASSFQGLYQETQYFGPGTRLLVL.

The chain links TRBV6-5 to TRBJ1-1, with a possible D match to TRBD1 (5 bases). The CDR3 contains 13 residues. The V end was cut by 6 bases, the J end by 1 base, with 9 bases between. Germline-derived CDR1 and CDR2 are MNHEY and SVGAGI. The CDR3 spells CASRVQGNTEAFF. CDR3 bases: TGTGCCAGCAGGGTTCAGGGGAACACTGAAGCTTTCTTT.

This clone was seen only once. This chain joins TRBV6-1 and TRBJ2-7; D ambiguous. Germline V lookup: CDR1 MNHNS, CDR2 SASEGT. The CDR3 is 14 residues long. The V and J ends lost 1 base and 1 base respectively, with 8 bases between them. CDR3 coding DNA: TGTGCCAGCAGTGAAGAAACAGCTTCCTACGAGCAGTACTTC. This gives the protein CASSEETASYEQYF.

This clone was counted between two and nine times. The DNA of the CDR3 is TGCGCCAGCAGCATTGACAGGGGCGAGACAGGAGCTTTCTTT. Amino acid sequence: CASSIDRGETGAFF. This chain joins TRBV5-1 and TRBJ1-1, with 8 bases that match TRBD1. The CDR3 consists of 14 residues. V lost 4 bases to trimming and J lost 10 bases; unmatched junction nucleotides: 12. Germline CDR1 reads SGHRS; CDR2 reads YFSETQ.

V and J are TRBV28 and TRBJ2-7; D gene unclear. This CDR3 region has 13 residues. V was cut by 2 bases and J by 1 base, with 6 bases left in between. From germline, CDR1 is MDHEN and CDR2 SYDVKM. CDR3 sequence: CASSLGQSYEQYF. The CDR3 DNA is TGTGCCAGCAGTTTAGGGCAGTCCTACGAGCAGTACTTC.

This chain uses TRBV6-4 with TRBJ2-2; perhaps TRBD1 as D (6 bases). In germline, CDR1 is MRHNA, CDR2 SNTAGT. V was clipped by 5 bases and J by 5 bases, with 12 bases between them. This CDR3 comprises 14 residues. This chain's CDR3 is CASSTHRDTGELFF. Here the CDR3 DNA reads TGTGCCAGCAGTACTCACAGGGATACCGGGGAGCTGTTTTTT.

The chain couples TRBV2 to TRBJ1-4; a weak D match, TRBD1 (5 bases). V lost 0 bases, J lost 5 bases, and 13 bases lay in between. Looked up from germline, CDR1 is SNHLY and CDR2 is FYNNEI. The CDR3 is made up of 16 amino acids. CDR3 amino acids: CASSEALGGFNEKLFF. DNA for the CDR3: TGTGCCAGCAGTGAAGCTCTTGGGGGGTTCAATGAAAAACTGTTTTTT.

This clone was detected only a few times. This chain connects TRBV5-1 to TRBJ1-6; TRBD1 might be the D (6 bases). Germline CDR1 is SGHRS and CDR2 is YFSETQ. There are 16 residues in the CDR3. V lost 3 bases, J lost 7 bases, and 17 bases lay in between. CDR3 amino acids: CASSSSGHGENSPLHF. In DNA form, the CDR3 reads TGCGCCAGCAGCTCTTCGGGACACGGGGAGAATTCACCCCTCCACTTT.

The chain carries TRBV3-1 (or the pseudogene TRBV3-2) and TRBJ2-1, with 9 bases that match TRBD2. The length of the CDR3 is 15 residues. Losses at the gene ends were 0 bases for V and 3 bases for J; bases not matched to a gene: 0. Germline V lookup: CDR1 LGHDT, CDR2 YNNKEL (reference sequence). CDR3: CASSQDSGGYNEQFF. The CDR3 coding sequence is TGTGCCAGCAGCCAAGATAGCGGGGGCTACAATGAGCAGTTCTTC.

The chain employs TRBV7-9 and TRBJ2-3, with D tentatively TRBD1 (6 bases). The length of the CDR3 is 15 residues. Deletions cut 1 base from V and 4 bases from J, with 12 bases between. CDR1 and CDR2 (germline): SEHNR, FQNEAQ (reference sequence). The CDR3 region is CASSLVGGDADTQYF. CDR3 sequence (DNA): TGTGCCAGCAGCTTAGTAGGGGGAGATGCAGATACGCAGTATTTT.